This T cell receptor beta chain was retrieved from a study of post-analysis software for immune sequencing data. Built from TCR beta cDNA, the libraries had unique molecular identifiers in them. TCRdb reanalysed the PCR reads using MiXCR and keeps one entry per CDR3 protein. There are some 690,000 distinct CDR3 sequences in the sample; about 60% occur only once, and approximately 10% lies in the top ten. There are a few counts of this clonotype. The sample consisted of blood. This receptor was identified in a girl aged 2 to 9 with multiple sclerosis.

Here the CDR3 reads CASRGTRNTEAFF. The CDR3 DNA sequence: TGCGCCAGCAGAGGGACCAGGAACACTGAAGCTTTCTTT. This chain uses TRBV4-1 with TRBJ1-1; TRBD1 might be the D (5 bases). This CDR3 has 13 amino acids. V was pared by 6 bases and J by 1 base, with 9 bases between. The germline gives CDR1 MGHRA, CDR2 YSYEKL.